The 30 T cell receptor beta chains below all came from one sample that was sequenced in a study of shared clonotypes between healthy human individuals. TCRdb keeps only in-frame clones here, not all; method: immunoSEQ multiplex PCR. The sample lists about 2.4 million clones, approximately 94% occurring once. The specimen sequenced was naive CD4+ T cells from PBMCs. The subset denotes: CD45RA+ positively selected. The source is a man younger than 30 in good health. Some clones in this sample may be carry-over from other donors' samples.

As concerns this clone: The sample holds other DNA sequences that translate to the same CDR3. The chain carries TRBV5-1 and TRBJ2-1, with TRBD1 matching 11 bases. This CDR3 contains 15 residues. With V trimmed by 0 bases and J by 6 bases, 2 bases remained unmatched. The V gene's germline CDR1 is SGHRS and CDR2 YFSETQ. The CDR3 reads CASSLAGTGGNEQFF. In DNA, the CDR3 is TGCGCCAGCAGCTTGGCGGGGACAGGGGGCAATGAGCAGTTCTTC.

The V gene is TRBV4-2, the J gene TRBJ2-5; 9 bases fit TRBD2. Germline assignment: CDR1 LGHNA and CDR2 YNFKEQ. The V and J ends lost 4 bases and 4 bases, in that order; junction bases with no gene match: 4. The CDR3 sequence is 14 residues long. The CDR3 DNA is TGTGCCAGCAGCCGAATGACTAGCGGAGAGACCCAGTACTTC. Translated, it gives CASSRMTSGETQYF.

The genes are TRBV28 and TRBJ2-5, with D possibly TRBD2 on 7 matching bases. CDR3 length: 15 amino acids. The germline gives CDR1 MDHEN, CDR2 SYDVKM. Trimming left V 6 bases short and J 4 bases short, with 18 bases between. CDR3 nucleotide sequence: TGTGCCAGCAGGCCCAGGGGAGGGGCACGAGAGACCCAGTACTTC. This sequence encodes CASRPRGGARETQYF.

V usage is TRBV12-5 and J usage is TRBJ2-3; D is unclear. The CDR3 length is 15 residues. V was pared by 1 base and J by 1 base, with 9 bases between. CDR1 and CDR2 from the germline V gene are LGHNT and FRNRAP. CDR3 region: CASGLEKGRTDTQYF. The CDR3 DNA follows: TGTGCTAGTGGTTTGGAGAAAGGTCGCACAGATACGCAGTATTTT.

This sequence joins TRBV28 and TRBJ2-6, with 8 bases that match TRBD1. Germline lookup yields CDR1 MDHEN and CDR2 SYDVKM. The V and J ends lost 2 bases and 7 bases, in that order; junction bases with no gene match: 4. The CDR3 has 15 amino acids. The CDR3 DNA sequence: TGTGCCAGCAGTTTAATACAGGGGGGAGCCAACGTCCTGACTTTC. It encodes CASSLIQGGANVLTF.

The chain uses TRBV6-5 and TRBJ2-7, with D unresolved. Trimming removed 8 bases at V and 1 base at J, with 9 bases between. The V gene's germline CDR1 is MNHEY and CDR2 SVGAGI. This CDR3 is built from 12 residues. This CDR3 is CASVGRSYEQYF. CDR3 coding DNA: TGTGCCAGCGTAGGTAGGTCCTACGAGCAGTACTTC.

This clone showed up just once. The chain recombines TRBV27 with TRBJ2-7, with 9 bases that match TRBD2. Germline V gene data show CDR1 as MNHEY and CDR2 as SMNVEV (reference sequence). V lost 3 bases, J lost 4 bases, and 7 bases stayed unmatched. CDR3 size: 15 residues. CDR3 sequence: CASSFRAGGIYEQYF. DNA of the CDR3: TGTGCCAGCAGTTTTCGGGCGGGAGGGATTTACGAGCAGTACTTC.

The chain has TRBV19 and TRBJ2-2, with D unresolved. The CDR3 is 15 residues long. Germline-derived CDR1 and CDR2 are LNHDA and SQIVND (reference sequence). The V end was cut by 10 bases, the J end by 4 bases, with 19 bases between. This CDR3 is CATRPTVLVTGELFF. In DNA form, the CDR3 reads TGTGCCACCCGACCGACGGTTTTGGTCACCGGGGAGCTGTTTTTT.

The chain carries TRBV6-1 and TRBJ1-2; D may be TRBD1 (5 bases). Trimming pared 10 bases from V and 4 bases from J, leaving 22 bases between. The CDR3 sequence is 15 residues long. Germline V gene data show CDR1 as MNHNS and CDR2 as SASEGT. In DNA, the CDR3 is TGTGCCACCGGGGGAGGGCGTGCGGGTTCCTATGGCTACACCTTC. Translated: CATGGGRAGSYGYTF.

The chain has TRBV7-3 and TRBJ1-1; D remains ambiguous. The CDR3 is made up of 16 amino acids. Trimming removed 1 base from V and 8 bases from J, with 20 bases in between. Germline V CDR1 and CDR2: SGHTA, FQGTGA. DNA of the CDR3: TGTGCCAGCAGCTTAAAACCGGCCTCTCCCTACGTGGAAGCTTTCTTT. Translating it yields CASSLKPASPYVEAFF. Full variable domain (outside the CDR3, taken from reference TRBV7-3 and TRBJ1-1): GAGVSQTPSNKVTEKGKYVELRCDPISGHTALYWYRQSLGQGPEFLIYFQGTGAADDSGLPNDRFFAVRPEGSVSTLKIQRTERGDSAVYLCASSLKPASPYVEAFFGQGTRLTVV.

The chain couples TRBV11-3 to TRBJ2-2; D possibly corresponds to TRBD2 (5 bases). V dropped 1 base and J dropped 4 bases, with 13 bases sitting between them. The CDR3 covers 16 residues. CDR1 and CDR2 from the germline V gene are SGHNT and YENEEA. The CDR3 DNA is TGTGCCAGCAGCTTAGGAAGTGGGAGAGCCACCGGGGAGCTGTTTTTT. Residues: CASSLGSGRATGELFF.

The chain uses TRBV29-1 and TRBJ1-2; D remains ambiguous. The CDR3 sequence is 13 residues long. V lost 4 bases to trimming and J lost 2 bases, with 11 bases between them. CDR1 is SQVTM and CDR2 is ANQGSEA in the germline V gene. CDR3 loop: CSVAQTGNYGYTF. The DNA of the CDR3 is TGCAGCGTTGCACAGACGGGGAACTATGGCTACACCTTC.

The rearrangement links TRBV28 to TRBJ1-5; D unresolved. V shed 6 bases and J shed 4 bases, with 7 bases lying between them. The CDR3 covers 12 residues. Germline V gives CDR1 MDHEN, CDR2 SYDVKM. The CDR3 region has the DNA TGTGCCAGCAGCACACAAAATCAGCCCCAGCATTTT. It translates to CASSTQNQPQHF. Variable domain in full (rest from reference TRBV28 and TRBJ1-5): DVKVTQSSRYLVKRTGEKVFLECVQDMDHENMFWYRQDPGLGLRLIYFSYDVKMKEKGDIPEGYSVSREKKERFSLILESASTNQTSMYLCASSTQNQPQHFGDGTRLSIL.

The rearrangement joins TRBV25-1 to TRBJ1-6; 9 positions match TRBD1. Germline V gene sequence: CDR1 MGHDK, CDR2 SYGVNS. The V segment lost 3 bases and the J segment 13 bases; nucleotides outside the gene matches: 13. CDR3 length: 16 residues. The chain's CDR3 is CASSDEQGARVRPLHF. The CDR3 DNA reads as TGTGCCAGCAGTGATGAACAGGGGGCAAGAGTTCGGCCCCTCCACTTT.

The CDR3 is CASSASSTGAGAFF. The CDR3 coding sequence is TGTGCCAGCAGCGCGTCGTCGACGGGCGCTGGGGCTTTCTTT. The chain carries TRBV7-6 and TRBJ1-1; the D is unclear. Germline V gives CDR1 SGHVS, CDR2 FNYEAQ. Trimming stripped 5 bases from V and 11 bases from J, with 21 bases between. There are 14 residues in the CDR3. The whole variable domain, filled in from reference TRBV7-6 and TRBJ1-1, reads GAGVSQSPRYKVTKRGQDVALRCDPISGHVSLYWYRQALGQGPEFLTYFNYEAQQDKSGLPNDRFSAERPEGSISTLTIQRTEQRDSAMYRCASSASSTGAGAFFGQGTRLTVV.

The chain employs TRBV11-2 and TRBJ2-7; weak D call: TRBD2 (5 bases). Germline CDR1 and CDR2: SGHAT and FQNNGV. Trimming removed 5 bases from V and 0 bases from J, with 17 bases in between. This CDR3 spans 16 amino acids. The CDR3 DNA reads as TGTGCCAGCAGCGGTCAAGTCGGGAAAAACTCCTACGAGCAGTACTTC. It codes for CASSGQVGKNSYEQYF.

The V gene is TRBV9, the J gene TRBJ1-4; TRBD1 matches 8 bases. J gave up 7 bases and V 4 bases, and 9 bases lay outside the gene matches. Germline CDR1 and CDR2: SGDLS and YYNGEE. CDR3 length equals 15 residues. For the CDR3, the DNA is TGTGCCAGCAGCCCCTGGGACAGGAGCGGTGAAAAACTGTTTTTT. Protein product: CASSPWDRSGEKLFF.

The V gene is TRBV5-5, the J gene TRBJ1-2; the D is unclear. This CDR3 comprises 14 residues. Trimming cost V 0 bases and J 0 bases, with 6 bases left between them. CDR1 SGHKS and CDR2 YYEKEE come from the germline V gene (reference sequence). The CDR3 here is CASSLEMANYGYTF. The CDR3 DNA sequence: TGTGCCAGCAGCTTGGAGATGGCTAACTATGGCTACACCTTC.

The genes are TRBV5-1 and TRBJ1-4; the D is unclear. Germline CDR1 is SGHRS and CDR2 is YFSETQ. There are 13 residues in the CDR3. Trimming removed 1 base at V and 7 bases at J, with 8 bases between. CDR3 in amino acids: CASSLNRVEKLFF. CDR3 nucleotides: TGCGCCAGCAGCTTGAATAGGGTTGAAAAACTGTTTTTT.

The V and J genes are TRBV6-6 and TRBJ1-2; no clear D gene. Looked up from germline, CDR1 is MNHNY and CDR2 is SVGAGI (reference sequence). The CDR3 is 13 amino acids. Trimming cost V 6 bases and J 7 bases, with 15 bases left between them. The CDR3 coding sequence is TGTGCCAGCAGCCCCGGAAGGGAGACTGGCTACACCTTC. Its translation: CASSPGRETGYTF.

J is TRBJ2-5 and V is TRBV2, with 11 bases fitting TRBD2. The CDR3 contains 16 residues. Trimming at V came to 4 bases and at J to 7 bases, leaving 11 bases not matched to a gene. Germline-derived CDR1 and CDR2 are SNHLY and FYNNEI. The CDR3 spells CASSARLAGILRTQYF. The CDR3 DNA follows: TGTGCCAGCAGTGCGCGACTAGCGGGGATTCTTCGGACCCAGTACTTC.

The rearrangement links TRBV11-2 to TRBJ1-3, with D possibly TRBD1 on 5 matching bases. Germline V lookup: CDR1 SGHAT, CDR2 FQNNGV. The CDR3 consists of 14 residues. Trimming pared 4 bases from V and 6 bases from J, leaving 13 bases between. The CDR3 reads CASSWGGPINTIYF. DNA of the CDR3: TGTGCCAGCAGCTGGGGCGGACCCATAAACACCATATATTTT.

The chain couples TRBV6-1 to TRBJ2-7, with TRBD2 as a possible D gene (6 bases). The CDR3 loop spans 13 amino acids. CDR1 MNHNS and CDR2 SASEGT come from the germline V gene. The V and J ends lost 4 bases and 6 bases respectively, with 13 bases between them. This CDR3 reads CASSGRELGEQYF. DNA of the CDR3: TGTGCCAGCAGTGGCCGGGAGTTAGGCGAGCAGTACTTC.

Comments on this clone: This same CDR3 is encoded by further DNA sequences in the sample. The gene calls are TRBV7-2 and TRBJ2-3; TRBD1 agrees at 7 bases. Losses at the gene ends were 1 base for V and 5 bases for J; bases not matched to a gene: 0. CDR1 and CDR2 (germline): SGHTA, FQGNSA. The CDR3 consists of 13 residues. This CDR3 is CASSLDRGDTQYF. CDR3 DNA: TGTGCCAGCAGCTTAGACAGGGGAGATACGCAGTATTTT.

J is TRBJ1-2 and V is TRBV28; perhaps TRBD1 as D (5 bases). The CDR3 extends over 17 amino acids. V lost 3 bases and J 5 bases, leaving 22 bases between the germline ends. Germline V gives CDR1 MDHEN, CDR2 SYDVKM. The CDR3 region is CASSFPREIPLGYGYTF. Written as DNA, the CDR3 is TGTGCCAGCAGTTTCCCCAGGGAGATACCACTAGGTTATGGCTACACCTTC.

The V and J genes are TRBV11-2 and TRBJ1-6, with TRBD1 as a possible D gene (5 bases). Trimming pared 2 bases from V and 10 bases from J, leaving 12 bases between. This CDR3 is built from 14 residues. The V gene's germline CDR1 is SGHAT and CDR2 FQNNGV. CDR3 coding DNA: TGTGCCAGCAGCTTAACGAGGGGCGAATCACCCCTCCACTTT. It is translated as CASSLTRGESPLHF.

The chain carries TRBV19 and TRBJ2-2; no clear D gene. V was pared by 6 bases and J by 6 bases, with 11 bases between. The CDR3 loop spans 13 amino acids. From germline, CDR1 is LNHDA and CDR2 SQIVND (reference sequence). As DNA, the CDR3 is TGTGCCAGTAGGTTGTTTATCGCCGGGGAGCTGTTTTTT. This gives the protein CASRLFIAGELFF.

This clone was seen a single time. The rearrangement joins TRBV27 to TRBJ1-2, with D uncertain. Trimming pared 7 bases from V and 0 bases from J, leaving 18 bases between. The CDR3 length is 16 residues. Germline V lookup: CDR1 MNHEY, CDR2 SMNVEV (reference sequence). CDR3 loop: CASKVGSGRANYGYTF. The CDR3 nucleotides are TGTGCCAGCAAGGTGGGTTCGGGCAGAGCTAACTATGGCTACACCTTC.

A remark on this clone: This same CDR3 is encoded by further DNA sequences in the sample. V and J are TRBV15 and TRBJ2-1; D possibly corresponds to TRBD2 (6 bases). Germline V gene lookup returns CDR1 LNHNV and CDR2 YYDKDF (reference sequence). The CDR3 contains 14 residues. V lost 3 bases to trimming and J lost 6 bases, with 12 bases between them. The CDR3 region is CATSSTQEGNEQFF. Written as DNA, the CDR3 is TGTGCCACCAGCAGCACACAGGAGGGCAATGAGCAGTTCTTC.

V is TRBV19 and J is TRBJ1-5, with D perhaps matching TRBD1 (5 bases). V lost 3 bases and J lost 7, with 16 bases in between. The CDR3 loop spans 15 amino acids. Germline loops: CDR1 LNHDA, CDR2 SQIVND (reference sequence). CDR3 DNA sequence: TGTGCCAGTAGTATGATATTGGCCAGGGAACAGCCCCAGCATTTT. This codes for CASSMILAREQPQHF.